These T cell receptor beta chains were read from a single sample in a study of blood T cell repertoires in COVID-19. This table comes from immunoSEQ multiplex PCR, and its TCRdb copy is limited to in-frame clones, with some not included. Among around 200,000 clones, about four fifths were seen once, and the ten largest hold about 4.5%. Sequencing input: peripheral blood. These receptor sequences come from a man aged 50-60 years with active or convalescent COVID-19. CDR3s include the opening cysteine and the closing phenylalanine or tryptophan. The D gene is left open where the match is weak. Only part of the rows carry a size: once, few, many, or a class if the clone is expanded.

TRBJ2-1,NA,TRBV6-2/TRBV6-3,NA,TGTGCCAGCAGTTACTCCACGCGCCAGGCGGGTTCAGGTCGGGATGAGCAGTTCTTC,CASSYSTRQAGSGRDEQFF
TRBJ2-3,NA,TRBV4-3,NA,TGCGCCAGCAGCCAAGAAGAACGGGGGACAGATACGCAGTATTTT,CASSQEERGTDTQYF
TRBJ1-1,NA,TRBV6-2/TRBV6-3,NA,TGTGCCAGCAGCCGCGATCCCCCAGGGGTCTTCACTGAAGCTTTCTTT,CASSRDPPGVFTEAFF
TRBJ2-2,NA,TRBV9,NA,TGTGCCAGCAGCGTCCGACAGAAGAACACCGGGGAGCTGTTTTTT,CASSVRQKNTGELFF
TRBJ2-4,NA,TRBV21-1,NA,TGTGCCAGCAGCAAAGGGGCCTCGGACATTCAGTACTTC,CASSKGASDIQYF
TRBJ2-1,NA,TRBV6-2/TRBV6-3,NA,TGTGCCAGCAGTTACTCGAGTATTGCGGGGCCCTACAATGAGCAGTTCTTC,CASSYSSIAGPYNEQFF
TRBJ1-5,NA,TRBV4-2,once,TGTGCCAGCGGGTATGGACAACCCAATCAGCCCCAGCATTTT,CASGYGQPNQPQHF
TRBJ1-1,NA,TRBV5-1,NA,TGCGCCAGCAGCTCCTACCTCGACACTAACACTGAAGCTTTCTTT,CASSSYLDTNTEAFF
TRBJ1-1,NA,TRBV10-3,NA,TGTGCCATCAGTGACTCGCCGGACACGGGCACTGAAGCTTTCTTT,CAISDSPDTGTEAFF
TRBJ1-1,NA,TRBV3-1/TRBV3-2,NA,TGTGCCAGCAGCCCTCCCGGGGGGGCTACTGAAGCTTTCTTT,CASSPPGGATEAFF
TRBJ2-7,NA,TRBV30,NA,TGTGCCTGGAGTGTAAGGGGGATCGGCGAGCAGTACTTC,CAWSVRGIGEQYF
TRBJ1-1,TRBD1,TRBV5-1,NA,TGCGCCAGCAGCCCGGACAGGCCGAACACTGAAGCTTTCTTT,CASSPDRPNTEAFF
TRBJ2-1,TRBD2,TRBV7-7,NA,TGTGCCAGCAGCTTAGCAGGGAGGGGCAATGAGCAGTTCTTC,CASSLAGRGNEQFF
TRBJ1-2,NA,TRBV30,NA,TGTGCCTGGAGTGTCCCATCAAATGGCTACACCTTC,CAWSVPSNGYTF
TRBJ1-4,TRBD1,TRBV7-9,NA,TGTGCCATCCCCGGGACAGGGGTCGAAAAACTGTTTTTT,CAIPGTGVEKLFF
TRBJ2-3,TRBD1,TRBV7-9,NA,TGTGCCAGCAGCTTAAGACAGGGGAGTGCAGATACGCAGTATTTT,CASSLRQGSADTQYF